This record covers a single T cell receptor beta chain. No antigen is known for it. For CDR1 and CDR2, the germline V gene lists LGHNA and YNFKEQ. Counted from cysteine to phenylalanine, this CDR3 has 16 amino acids. The DNA is not on file. The library relied on 5' RACE. Each TCR library was prepared from roughly 3.5 ug of total RNA. For each sample, cDNA synthesis was carried out in eight separate reactions using SMARTScribe reverse transcriptase. During cDNA synthesis, unique molecular identifiers containing a 6-nucleotide sample barcode were introduced by template switching. TCRalpha and TCRbeta cDNA was amplified by two nested PCRs of approximately 17 and 9 cycles, with bead purification after each PCR. Before amplification, the cDNA was treated with uracil DNA-glycosylase and purified using the QIAquick PCR purification kit. The second PCR added Illumina TruSeq-compatible adapters along with sample-specific barcodes. TapeStation and Qubit were used to check library quality and concentration, and 5 to 5.5 ng of each library was pooled. Pooled libraries were sequenced on an Illumina HiSeq2500 single-index Rapid Run with 2 x 100 bp reads and custom sequencing primers. The authors processed their data as follows. UMI-based consensus assembly with MiGEC version 1.2.6 was used to correct PCR and sequencing errors. MiXCR version 2.1.1 was used for V(D)J alignment, clonotype assembly and CDR3 extraction. To normalise gene usage, clonotype sharing and MAIT/NKT TCR abundance, the analysis used the top 1000, 10 000 and 20 000 clonotypes per sample. After downsampling to 27 000 UMIs, diversity was calculated as the inverse Simpson index using the vegan R package. Paired Mann-Whitney U tests were applied to discordant twin pairs, and Benjamini-Hochberg correction was used for multiple testing. TCRdb reprocessed the reads and provides one entry for every CDR3 protein sequence; no DNA is given. The V and J calls and clone size are TCRdb's, not the authors'. The sample has roughly 150,000 distinct CDR3 sequences on record. Less than 3% of the sample goes to the ten largest clones.

From each donor, a roughly 2.7 ml peripheral blood sample was collected into PAXgene tubes and stored at -80 degrees C. Without any T cell sorting, total RNA was extracted from whole blood using the PAXgene blood miRNA kit on an automated QIAcube. Peripheral blood from monozygotic twin pairs who were concordant or discordant for inflammatory bowel disease underwent deep TCRalpha and TCRbeta repertoire profiling using unique molecular barcoding. Smoking habits were recorded for all twin pairs, and each individual was classified as a current, former or never smoker. This specimen comes from a study of monozygotic twins with inflammatory bowel disease (dated by TCRdb to about 2019). As for the study more broadly: The full study comprised around 30 monozygotic twin pairs: nine German pairs (four IBD-concordant, five IBD-discordant) and 19 IBD-discordant Danish pairs. The search for disease-associated traits relied mainly on comparing, within discordant pairs, IBD patients with their genetically identical healthy co-twins. Each individual had, on average, about 151 000 unique TCRalpha sequences and 181 000 unique TCRbeta sequences available for analysis.

The research as a whole found: The analysis was unable to tell apart different T cell subtypes. No difference in repertoire similarity was observed between concordant and discordant twins, possibly owing to limited statistical power. IBD patients had lower TCRbeta repertoire diversity, measured by the inverse Simpson index, than their healthy co-twins. Differing immunosuppressive treatments among patients may have added background noise and inter-individual variability to the repertoires. Compared with healthy twins, IBD patients had fewer clonotypes in common with other individuals, a difference most pronounced in patients showing signs of disease activity. The results gave no support for a single strong signal or clonotype linked to IBD.

The chain is made from TRBV4-2 and TRBJ1-6. The receptor comes from a human donor with ulcerative colitis or Crohn's disease, or a healthy co-twin of an affected twin (not recorded which). The sample comprised blood. The CDR3 loop reads CASSQDVRDYNSPLHF.